These T cell receptor beta chains were read from a single sample in a study of blood T cell repertoires in COVID-19. Some clones are missing from TCRdb's copy, which holds only in-frame ones; the method was immunoSEQ multiplex PCR. The sample yields some 130,000 clones, less than 80% seen once. The sequenced sample was peripheral blood. Source of these receptors: a man aged 55 to 70 with acute or convalescent COVID-19. CDR3s include the opening cysteine and the closing phenylalanine or tryptophan. D genes are given only for firm matches. Clone size, where shown, is once, few, many, or a class for clones that have expanded.

CDR3nt,CDR3aa,j_gene,abundance,d_gene,v_gene
TGTGCCAGCAGCTTTGGAGGCCCCTCTGGAAACACCATATATTTT,CASSFGGPSGNTIYF,TRBJ1-3,few,-,TRBV7-9
TGTGCCAGCAGCTTAGGGCAGTATCAGCCCCAGCATTTT,CASSLGQYQPQHF,TRBJ1-5,-,-,TRBV7-8
TGTGCCATCAGTGGGGCAGATCCCCGGGAGACCCAGTACTTC,CAISGADPRETQYF,TRBJ2-5,-,-,TRBV10-3
TGTGCCAGCAGCATTAGAGGAAGCCGACCTCGGTACGAGCAGTACTTC,CASSIRGSRPRYEQYF,TRBJ2-7,-,-,TRBV28
TGTGCCAGCGGCGAGAGGGGGTCGAATTCACCCCTCCACTTT,CASGERGSNSPLHF,TRBJ1-6,-,-,TRBV28
TGTGCCAGCAGCCGGGGGGGTGAGACGCCCCAGCATTTT,CASSRGGETPQHF,TRBJ1-5,many,-,TRBV12-3/TRBV12-4
TGTGCCAGCAGTTTACACCTAGCGGAACTAACCTACGAGCAGTACTTC,CASSLHLAELTYEQYF,TRBJ2-7,-,TRBD2,TRBV28
TGTGCCATCAGTGTCTTGGGACTAGCGGGTGGCGGGGAGCTGTTTTTT,CAISVLGLAGGGELFF,TRBJ2-2,-,TRBD2,TRBV10-3
TGTGCCAGTAGTCCTCCGACAGCTATTTATGGCTACACCTTC,CASSPPTAIYGYTF,TRBJ1-2,few,-,TRBV19
TGCAGCGTTGAAATGTTAACTAGCGGGATGTACGAGCAGTACTTC,CSVEMLTSGMYEQYF,TRBJ2-7,-,TRBD2,TRBV29-1
TGTGCCAGCAGGACAGGGGGCTATGGCTACACCTTC,CASRTGGYGYTF,TRBJ1-2,-,TRBD1,TRBV6-5
TGTGCCTGCCTCCGGGACAGCTCCTACGAGCAGTACTTC,CACLRDSSYEQYF,TRBJ2-7,-,TRBD1,TRBV30
TGTGCCACCAGGGTCGGGACAGGGAGCTCCTATAATTCACCCCTCCACTTT,CATRVGTGSSYNSPLHF,TRBJ1-6,few,TRBD1,TRBV24-1
TGCGCCAGCAGCCAAGATCTTCCTCTTATCTACAATGAGCAGTTCTTC,CASSQDLPLIYNEQFF,TRBJ2-1,few,-,TRBV4-3
TGTGCCAGCAGTGAAGGCCCGGACAACGAGCAGTACTTC,CASSEGPDNEQYF,TRBJ2-7,-,-,TRBV2